The next 12 T cell receptor beta chains were all read from a single sample in a study of T cell changes during pregnancy in multiple sclerosis. Sequencing used immunoSEQ multiplex PCR; TCRdb keeps in-frame clones, though not all of them. The sample shows 90,000 or so clones, approximately 89% of them seen only once. The material sequenced was peripheral blood, taken in the first trimester of pregnancy. These receptors originate from a female donor in good health, enrolled as a control in a pregnancy study.

This rearrangement joins TRBV6-6 to TRBJ1-5, with D uncertain. V lost 4 bases and J lost 2, with 9 bases in between. The CDR3 loop spans 14 amino acids. Germline CDR1 reads MNHNY; CDR2 reads SVGAGI (reference sequence). CDR3 region: CASSLQVGNQPQHF. The CDR3 region has the DNA TGTGCCAGCAGTTTACAAGTGGGCAATCAGCCCCAGCATTTT.

The sample holds one count of this clone. The rearrangement links TRBV6-5 to TRBJ1-5; a possible D gene is TRBD1 (6 bases). Germline lookup yields CDR1 MNHEY and CDR2 SVGAGI. V was pared by 6 bases and J by 5 bases, with 8 bases between. CDR3 length: 12 residues. CDR3 DNA: TGTGCCAGCAGGACAGGCGATCAGCCCCAGCATTTT. As protein: CASRTGDQPQHF.

This chain uses TRBV4-2 with TRBJ2-3, with a possible D match to TRBD2 (5 bases). Germline CDR1 is LGHNA and CDR2 is YNFKEQ. CDR3 length: 14 residues. V was cut by 3 bases and J by 2 bases, with 9 bases left in between. CDR3 region: CASSHEGPTDTQYF. Here the CDR3 DNA reads TGTGCCAGCAGCCATGAGGGCCCCACAGATACGCAGTATTTT.

The chain uses TRBV27 and TRBJ1-5; tentative D call: TRBD1 (6 bases). Germline assignment: CDR1 MNHEY and CDR2 SMNVEV (reference sequence). V was pared by 6 bases and J by 2 bases, with 14 bases between. CDR3 length: 15 amino acids. CDR3 region: CASRRDTRGNQPQHF. The DNA for the CDR3 is TGTGCCAGCAGAAGGGACACCCGTGGCAATCAGCCCCAGCATTTT.

The chain joins TRBV18 to TRBJ1-5; TRBD1 matches at 8 bases. Germline V gene data show CDR1 as KGHSH and CDR2 as LQKENI. V shed 6 bases and J 0 bases; nucleotides not matched to a gene: 4. The CDR3 length is 15 residues. CDR3 sequence: CASSQQGASNQPQHF. The CDR3, as DNA: TGTGCCAGCTCCCAGCAGGGGGCTAGCAATCAGCCCCAGCATTTT.

V usage is TRBV13 and J usage is TRBJ2-3; D gene uncertain. CDR1 and CDR2 from the germline V gene are PRHDT and FYEKMQ (reference sequence). The CDR3 length is 12 residues. Deletions cut 10 bases from V and 3 bases from J, with 11 bases between. The DNA for the CDR3 is TGTGCCACCGCGACGAGGACAGATACGCAGTATTTT. It encodes CATATRTDTQYF.

The chain joins TRBV25-1 to TRBJ1-6; D is possibly TRBD1 (5 bases). The CDR3 length is 14 residues. V was cut by 5 bases and J by 9 bases, with 14 bases left in between. Per germline, CDR1 MGHDK and CDR2 SYGVNS. The CDR3, as DNA: TGTGCCAGCAGTCGATATGGGGCTAGTTCACCCCTCCACTTT. It encodes CASSRYGASSPLHF. The entire variable domain, with the rest obtained from reference TRBV25-1 and TRBJ1-6, is as follows: EADIYQTPRYLVIGTGKKITLECSQTMGHDKMYWYQQDPGMELHLIHYSYGVNSTEKGDLSSESTVSRIRTEHFPLTLESARPSHTSQYLCASSRYGASSPLHFGNGTRLTVT.

This clone has just one count. The chain links TRBV7-3 to TRBJ1-2; a weak D match, TRBD1 (5 bases). Between the trimmed V and J ends, which lost 5 bases and 6 bases, there was a span of 10 bases. This CDR3 spans 12 amino acids. The germline V gene has CDR1 SGHTA and CDR2 FQGTGA. CDR3 DNA: TGTGCCAGCAGCGGACAATTGAATGGCTACACCTTC. It translates to CASSGQLNGYTF.

The chain recombines TRBV5-8 with TRBJ1-1; 7 bases agree with TRBD1. The length of the CDR3 is 16 residues. Germline V gene data show CDR1 as SGHTS and CDR2 as YDEGEE. The trim removed 2 bases at V and 6 bases at J, leaving 13 bases unmatched. The CDR3 DNA reads as TGTGCCAGCAGCTTACATTCGGGACAGAGGGGACCTGAAGCTTTCTTT. Its translation is CASSLHSGQRGPEAFF.

The V gene is TRBV9, the J gene TRBJ1-1; perhaps TRBD1 as D (6 bases). This CDR3 spans 14 amino acids. Germline V gene sequence: CDR1 SGDLS, CDR2 YYNGEE. Trimming stripped 4 bases from V and 4 bases from J, with 14 bases between. The CDR3 protein is CASSTQRGGTEAFF. The CDR3, as DNA: TGTGCCAGCAGCACCCAGAGGGGGGGCACTGAAGCTTTCTTT.

J is TRBJ2-1 and V is TRBV4-3, with a weak D call TRBD1 (5 bases). Germline CDR1 and CDR2: LGHNA and YSLEER. The germline V and J ends were trimmed by 4 bases and 4 bases, with 11 bases remaining between them. The length of the CDR3 is 14 residues. The CDR3: CASSPQGSYNEQFF. The CDR3 region has the DNA TGCGCCAGCAGCCCCCAGGGCTCTTACAATGAGCAGTTCTTC.

The V call is TRBV4-2, the J call TRBJ1-2; 9 bases are shared with TRBD1. Germline-derived CDR1 and CDR2 are LGHNA and YNFKEQ. V lost 0 bases and J lost 1; bases outside the gene matches: 6. This CDR3 is built from 17 residues. CDR3: CASSQEGNRGLNYGYTF. The DNA for the CDR3 is TGTGCCAGCAGCCAAGAGGGGAACAGGGGGCTTAACTATGGCTACACCTTC.